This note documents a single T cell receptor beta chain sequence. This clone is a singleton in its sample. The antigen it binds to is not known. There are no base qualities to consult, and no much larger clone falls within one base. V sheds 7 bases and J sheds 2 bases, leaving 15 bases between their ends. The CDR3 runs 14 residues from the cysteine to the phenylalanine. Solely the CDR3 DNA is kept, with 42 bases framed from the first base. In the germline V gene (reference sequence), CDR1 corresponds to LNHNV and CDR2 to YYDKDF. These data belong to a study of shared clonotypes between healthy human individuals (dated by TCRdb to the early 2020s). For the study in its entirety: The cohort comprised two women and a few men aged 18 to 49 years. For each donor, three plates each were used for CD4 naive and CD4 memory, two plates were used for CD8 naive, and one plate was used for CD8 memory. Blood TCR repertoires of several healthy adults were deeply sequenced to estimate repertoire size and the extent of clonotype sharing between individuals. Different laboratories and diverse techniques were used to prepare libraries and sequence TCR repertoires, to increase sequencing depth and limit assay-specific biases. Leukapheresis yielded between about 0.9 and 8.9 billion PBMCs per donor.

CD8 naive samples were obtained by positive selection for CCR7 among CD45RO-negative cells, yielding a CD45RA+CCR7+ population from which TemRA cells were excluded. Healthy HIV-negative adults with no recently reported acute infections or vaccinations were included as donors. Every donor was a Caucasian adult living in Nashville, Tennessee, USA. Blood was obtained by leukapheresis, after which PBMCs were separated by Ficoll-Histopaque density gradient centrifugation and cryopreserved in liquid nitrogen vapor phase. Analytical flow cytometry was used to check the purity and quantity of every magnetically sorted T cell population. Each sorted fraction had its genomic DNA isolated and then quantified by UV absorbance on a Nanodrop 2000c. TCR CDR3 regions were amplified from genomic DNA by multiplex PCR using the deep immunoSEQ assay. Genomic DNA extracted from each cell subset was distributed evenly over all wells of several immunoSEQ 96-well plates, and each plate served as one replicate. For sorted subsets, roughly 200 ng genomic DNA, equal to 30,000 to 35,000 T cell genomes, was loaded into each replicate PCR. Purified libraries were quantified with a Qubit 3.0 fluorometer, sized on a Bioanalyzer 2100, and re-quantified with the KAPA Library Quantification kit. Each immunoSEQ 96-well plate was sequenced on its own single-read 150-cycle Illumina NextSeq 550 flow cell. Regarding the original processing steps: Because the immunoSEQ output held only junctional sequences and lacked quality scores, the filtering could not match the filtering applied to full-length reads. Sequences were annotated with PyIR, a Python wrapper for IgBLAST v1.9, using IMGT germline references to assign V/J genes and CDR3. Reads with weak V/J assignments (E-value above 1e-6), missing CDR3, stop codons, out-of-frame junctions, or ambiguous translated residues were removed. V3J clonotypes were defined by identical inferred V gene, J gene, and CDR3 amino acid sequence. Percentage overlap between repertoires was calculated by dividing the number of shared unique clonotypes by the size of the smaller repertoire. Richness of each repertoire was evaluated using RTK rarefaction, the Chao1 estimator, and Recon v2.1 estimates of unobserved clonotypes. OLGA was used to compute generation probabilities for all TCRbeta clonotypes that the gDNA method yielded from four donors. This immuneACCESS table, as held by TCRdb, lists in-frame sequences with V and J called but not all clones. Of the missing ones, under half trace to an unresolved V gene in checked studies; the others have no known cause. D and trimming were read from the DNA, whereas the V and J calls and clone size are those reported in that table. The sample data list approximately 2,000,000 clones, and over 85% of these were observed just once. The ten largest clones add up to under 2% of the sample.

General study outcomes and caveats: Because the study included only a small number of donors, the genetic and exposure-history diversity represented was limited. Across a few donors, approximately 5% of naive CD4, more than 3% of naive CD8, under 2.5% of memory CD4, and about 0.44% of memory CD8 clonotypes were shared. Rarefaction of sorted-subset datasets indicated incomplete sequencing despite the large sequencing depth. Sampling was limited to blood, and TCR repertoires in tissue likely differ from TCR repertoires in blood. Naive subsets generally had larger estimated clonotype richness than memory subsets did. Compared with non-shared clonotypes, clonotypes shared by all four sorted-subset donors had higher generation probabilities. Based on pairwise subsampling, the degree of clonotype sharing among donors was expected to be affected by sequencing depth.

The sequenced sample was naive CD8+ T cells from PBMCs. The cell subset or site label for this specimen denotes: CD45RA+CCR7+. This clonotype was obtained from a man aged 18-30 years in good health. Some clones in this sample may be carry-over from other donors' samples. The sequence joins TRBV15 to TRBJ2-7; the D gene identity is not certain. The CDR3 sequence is CATTPASLPYEQYF. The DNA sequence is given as TGTGCCACCACCCCGGCCAGCCTGCCCTACGAGCAGTACTTC.